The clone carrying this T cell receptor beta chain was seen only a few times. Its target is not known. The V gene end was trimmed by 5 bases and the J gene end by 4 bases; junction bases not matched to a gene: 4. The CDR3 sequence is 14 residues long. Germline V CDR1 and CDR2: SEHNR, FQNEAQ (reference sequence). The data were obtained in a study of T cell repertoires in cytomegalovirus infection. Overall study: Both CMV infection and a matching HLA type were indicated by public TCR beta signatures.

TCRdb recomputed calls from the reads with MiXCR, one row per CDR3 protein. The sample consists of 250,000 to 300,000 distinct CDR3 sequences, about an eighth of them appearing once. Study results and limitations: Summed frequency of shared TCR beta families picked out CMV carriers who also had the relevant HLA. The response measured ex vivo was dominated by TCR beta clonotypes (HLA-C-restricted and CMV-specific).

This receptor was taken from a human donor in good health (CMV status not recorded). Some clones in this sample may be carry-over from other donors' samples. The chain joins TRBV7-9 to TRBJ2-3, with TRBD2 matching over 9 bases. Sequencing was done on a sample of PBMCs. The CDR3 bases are TGTGCCAGCAGCAAAGCGGGGGGAGCAGATACGCAGTATTTT. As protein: CASSKAGGADTQYF. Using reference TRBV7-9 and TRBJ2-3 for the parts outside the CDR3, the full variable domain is DTGVSQNPRHKITKRGQNVTFRCDPISEHNRLYWYRQTLGQGPEFLTYFQNEAQLEKSRLLSDRFSAERPKGSFSTLEIQRTEQGDSAMYLCASSKAGGADTQYFGPGTRLTVL.